This is a list of T cell receptor beta chains from one sample in a study of blood T cell repertoires in COVID-19. TCRdb's copy holds only in-frame clones and misses some; the assay was immunoSEQ multiplex PCR. The top ten clones hold approximately 10% of a sample with just over 250,000 clones, 88% of them seen once. Sequences were obtained from peripheral blood. Receptors originate from a woman aged 65 to 85 with COVID-19, enrolled during active disease. CDR3s include the opening cysteine and the closing phenylalanine or tryptophan. The D gene is left open where the match is weak. The listing skips clone size in some rows; elsewhere it reads once, few, many or a size class.

>TRBV28|NA|NA|TRBJ1-1
CASSFTGDTEAFF
TGTGCCAGCAGTTTTACGGGGGACACTGAAGCTTTCTTT
>TRBV28|NA|NA|TRBJ1-5
CASRSQAQPQHF
TGTGCCAGCCGAAGCCAGGCGCAGCCCCAGCATTTT
>TRBV6-2/TRBV6-3|NA|NA|TRBJ2-1
CASSYSMSGPSSYNEQFF
TGTGCCAGCAGTTACTCGATGAGTGGCCCTAGCTCCTACAATGAGCAGTTCTTC
>TRBV7-9|NA|once|TRBJ1-2
CASSLPGEYGYTF
TGTGCCAGCAGCCTCCCGGGGGAGTATGGCTACACCTTC
>TRBV6-5|NA|NA|TRBJ1-1
CASSRTVNTEAFF
TGTGCCAGCTCGAGGACAGTGAACACTGAAGCTTTCTTT
>TRBV5-8|NA|NA|TRBJ2-4
CASSLRSGSVIQYF
TGTGCCAGCAGCTTACGGTCAGGATCGGTCATTCAGTACTTC
>TRBV6-1|NA|NA|TRBJ1-2
CASSDRGGFNGYTF
TGTGCCAGCAGTGACCGGGGGGGGTTTAATGGCTACACCTTC
>TRBV5-8|TRBD2|NA|TRBJ2-7
CASRHRGGSYEQYF
TGTGCCAGCAGACACCGGGGGGGGTCCTACGAGCAGTACTTC
>TRBV5-1|NA|NA|TRBJ1-1
CASSSRTGSTEAFF
TGCGCCAGCAGCTCCCGGACGGGGAGCACTGAAGCTTTCTTT
>TRBV5-5|NA|NA|TRBJ2-1
CASSDQTVSYNEQFF
TGTGCCAGCAGCGATCAGACTGTATCCTACAATGAGCAGTTCTTC
>TRBV6-1|NA|NA|TRBJ1-1
CASSEARLPVTEAFF
TGTGCCAGCAGTGAGGCGAGACTACCTGTTACTGAAGCTTTCTTT
>TRBV10-3|NA|NA|TRBJ2-3
CANRDSGDTQYF
TGTGCCAACCGGGATTCTGGAGATACGCAGTATTTT
>TRBV5-1|NA|NA|TRBJ2-1
CASSLGGSGFYNEQFF
TGCGCCAGCAGCTTGGGAGGTAGCGGATTTTACAATGAGCAGTTCTTC
>TRBV19|NA|NA|TRBJ2-3
CASSMTGLDTQYF
TGTGCCAGTAGTATGACAGGACTTGATACGCAGTATTTT
>TRBV29-1|TRBD2|NA|TRBJ2-7
CSVLKLAGKTYEQYF
TGCAGCGTCTTAAAACTAGCGGGGAAAACCTACGAGCAGTACTTC
>TRBV5-1|TRBD1|once|TRBJ1-1
CASSLEQGHGTEAFF
TGCGCCAGCAGCTTGGAACAGGGGCATGGGACTGAAGCTTTCTTT
>TRBV19|NA|once|TRBJ1-4
CASIRGEKLFF
TGTGCCAGTATTCGGGGAGAAAAACTGTTTTTT
>TRBV27|NA|once|TRBJ1-6
CASSLDWGDSPLHF
TGTGCCAGCAGTCTAGACTGGGGAGATTCACCCCTCCACTTT
>TRBV5-1|NA|once|TRBJ2-2
CASSLVAGSGELFF
TGCGCCAGCAGCTTGGTGGCGGGGTCCGGGGAGCTGTTTTTT
>TRBV7-3|NA|NA|TRBJ2-2
CASSSSQASGELFF
TGTGCCAGCAGCTCCTCCCAGGCCTCCGGGGAGCTGTTTTTT
>TRBV12-5|NA|NA|TRBJ1-1
CASGFATGSEAFF
TGTGCTAGTGGTTTCGCCACCGGGAGTGAAGCTTTCTTT
>TRBV24-1|TRBD1|NA|TRBJ1-4
CATIDREDEKLFF
TGTGCCACCATTGACAGGGAGGACGAAAAACTGTTTTTT
>TRBV6-5|TRBD2|NA|TRBJ2-5
CASSRRGGEGKTQYF
TGTGCCAGCAGCCGCCGCGGAGGGGAGGGAAAGACCCAGTACTTC
>TRBV19|TRBD1|NA|TRBJ1-2
CASSTRGRGMHGYTF
TGTGCCAGTAGTACCCGGGGCAGGGGGATGCATGGCTACACCTTC
>TRBV28|NA|NA|TRBJ1-2
CASSLDRRRGYTF
TGTGCCAGCAGTTTAGACAGGCGGCGGGGCTACACCTTC
>TRBV9|TRBD1|NA|TRBJ2-1
CASSGQRGRTGYNEQFF
TGTGCCAGCAGCGGACAGAGGGGGCGGACAGGGTACAATGAGCAGTTCTTC
>TRBV15|TRBD2|NA|TRBJ2-1
CATSRKILAGGGNEQFF
TGTGCCACCAGCAGAAAAATCCTAGCGGGAGGCGGCAATGAGCAGTTCTTC
>TRBV14|NA|NA|TRBJ2-7
CASSQPGTYEQYF
TGTGCCAGCAGCCAACCCGGTACCTACGAGCAGTACTTC
>TRBV6-5|TRBD1|NA|TRBJ1-2
CASSYSRGRDYGYTF
TGTGCCAGCAGTTACTCGAGGGGGCGCGACTATGGCTACACCTTC
>TRBV18|NA|NA|TRBJ2-1
CASSLRRETRNEQFF
TGTGCCAGCTCACTTCGGCGGGAAACACGCAATGAGCAGTTCTTC
>TRBV28|TRBD1|NA|TRBJ1-1
CASITGGAENTEAFF
TGTGCCAGCATAACAGGGGGCGCGGAGAACACTGAAGCTTTCTTT
>TRBV5-6|NA|NA|TRBJ1-2
CASSLLPPNYGYTF
TGTGCCAGCAGCCTACTTCCCCCTAACTATGGCTACACCTTC
>TRBV28|NA|NA|TRBJ2-3
CASSRRAGVRDTQYF
TGTGCCAGCAGTCGACGGGCAGGGGTGAGAGATACGCAGTATTTT
>TRBV6-2/TRBV6-3|TRBD2|NA|TRBJ2-5
CASSFSGRLQETQYF
TGTGCCAGCAGTTTTAGCGGGAGGCTCCAAGAGACCCAGTACTTC
>TRBV5-1|TRBD1|NA|TRBJ1-1
CASSITGGTEAFF
TGCGCCAGCAGCATTACAGGGGGCACTGAAGCTTTCTTT
>TRBV3-1/TRBV3-2|NA|NA|TRBJ2-7
CASSLDPLGYEQYF
TGTGCCAGCAGCCTCGACCCCCTAGGATACGAGCAGTACTTC
>TRBV7-3|NA|NA|TRBJ1-1
CASSFRGADTEAFF
TGTGCCAGCAGCTTTCGGGGGGCGGACACTGAAGCTTTCTTT
>TRBV18|TRBD1|NA|TRBJ2-7
CASSPATGAHYEQYF
TGTGCCAGCTCACCGGCGACAGGGGCTCACTACGAGCAGTACTTC
>TRBV25-1|NA|NA|TRBJ2-1
CASSEPSGYNEQFF
TGTGCCAGCAGTGAACCTTCCGGTTACAATGAGCAGTTCTTC
>TRBV7-9|TRBD2|NA|TRBJ2-7
CASSSRLAGVYEQYF
TGTGCCAGCAGCTCCCGACTAGCGGGAGTCTACGAGCAGTACTTC
>TRBV11-2|TRBD2|NA|TRBJ2-3
CASSTSGRGTDTQYF
TGTGCCAGCAGCACTAGCGGGAGAGGGACAGATACGCAGTATTTT